These 9 T cell receptor beta chains were sequenced from one sample in a study of cytomegalovirus exposure and HLA in healthy donors. The PCR made use of 60 Vbeta and 13 Jbeta primers. Generated by immunoSEQ multiplex PCR, the TCRdb table keeps only in-frame clones and is missing some. This table holds 150,000 to 200,000 clones, roughly 84% found once. The specimen was PBMCs. Receptor source: a man aged 18 to 29 in good health and CMV-seronegative.

V is TRBV15 and J is TRBJ2-5, with D unclear. The length of the CDR3 is 14 residues. CDR1 and CDR2 from the germline V gene are LNHNV and YYDKDF (reference sequence). The V end lost 1 base, the J end lost 5 bases, and 11 bases lay between the germline ends. As DNA, the CDR3 is TGTGCCACCAGCAGAGGAGATAGTCGGGAGACCCAGTACTTC. Its protein is CATSRGDSRETQYF.

The rearrangement uses TRBV5-1 and TRBJ2-5; 11 bases fit TRBD1. The CDR3 totals 17 residues. The germline V gene has CDR1 SGHRS and CDR2 YFSETQ. V shed 0 bases, J shed 2 bases, and the junction held 6 bases outside the gene matches. CDR3 sequence: CASSLGGTGGAQETQYF. CDR3 in DNA: TGCGCCAGCAGCTTGGGTGGGACAGGGGGAGCACAAGAGACCCAGTACTTC.

The V and J genes are TRBV6-4 and TRBJ2-7; D not certain. Per germline, CDR1 MRHNA and CDR2 SNTAGT. The V end was cut by 2 bases, the J end by 0 bases, with 14 bases between. The CDR3 spans 16 residues. This CDR3 is CASSDSGQLSSYEQYF. The DNA of the CDR3 is TGTGCCAGCAGTGACAGTGGGCAGTTAAGCTCCTACGAGCAGTACTTC.

This clone was counted between two and nine times. The chain recombines TRBV7-3 with TRBJ2-5; no reliable D call. The CDR3 totals 13 residues. Germline V gene lookup returns CDR1 SGHTA and CDR2 FQGTGA. Trimming stripped 0 bases from V and 7 bases from J, with 9 bases between. The CDR3 region is CASSLTGVATQYF. In DNA, the CDR3 is TGTGCCAGCAGCTTAACCGGAGTGGCGACCCAGTACTTC. Based on the CDR3 plus reference TRBV7-3 and TRBJ2-5, the full variable domain is GAGVSQTPSNKVTEKGKYVELRCDPISGHTALYWYRQSLGQGPEFLIYFQGTGAADDSGLPNDRFFAVRPEGSVSTLKIQRTERGDSAVYLCASSLTGVATQYFGPGTRLLVL.

The chain carries TRBV14 and TRBJ2-2; 10 nucleotides agree with TRBD2. The CDR3 loop spans 19 amino acids. J lost 0 bases, V lost 4 bases, and 11 bases had no gene match. Germline-derived CDR1 and CDR2 are SGHDN and FVKESK. This CDR3 is CASSPAQPGLASNTGELFF. In DNA form, the CDR3 reads TGTGCCAGCAGCCCAGCCCAACCGGGACTAGCGTCGAACACCGGGGAGCTGTTTTTT. The full variable domain, in which reference TRBV14 and TRBJ2-2 provide the parts outside the CDR3, is EAGVTQFPSHSVIEKGQTVTLRCDPISGHDNLYWYRRVMGKEIKFLLHFVKESKQDESGMPNNRFLAERTGGTYSTLKVQPAELEDSGVYFCASSPAQPGLASNTGELFFGEGSRLTVL.

This chain joins TRBV4-1 and TRBJ1-2; 10 bases are a match to TRBD1. Germline CDR1 is MGHRA and CDR2 is YSYEKL. The junction had 5 bases not matched to a gene; V was cut back by 6 bases and J by 7 bases. This CDR3 region has 13 residues. The CDR3 DNA is TGCGCCAGCAGTGACAGGGGGCTTAGTGGCTACACCTTC. Its translation is CASSDRGLSGYTF.

The rearrangement joins TRBV7-2 to TRBJ2-1, with 8 positions matching TRBD2. This CDR3 has 18 residues. Trimming cost V 4 bases and J 3 bases; bases outside gene matches: 14. CDR1 SGHTA and CDR2 FQGNSA come from the germline V gene. In nucleotides, the CDR3 is TGTGCCAGCAGCTCAGGGCCACGGGGGGGGGCCCTCTACAATGAGCAGTTCTTC. Protein sequence: CASSSGPRGGALYNEQFF.

The chain joins TRBV7-2 to TRBJ2-1, with TRBD2 identical over 10 bases. The length of the CDR3 is 15 residues. V lost 5 bases and J lost 8; bases outside the gene matches: 9. Looked up from germline, CDR1 is SGHTA and CDR2 is FQGNSA. DNA of the CDR3: TGTGCCAGCAGCCAAGCGGGACTAGCGACCCATGAGCAGTTCTTC. Protein sequence: CASSQAGLATHEQFF.

The V gene is TRBV15, the J gene TRBJ2-2; the D is unclear. The CDR3 spans 15 residues. Germline V gives CDR1 LNHNV, CDR2 YYDKDF (reference sequence). Trimming shortened V by 0 bases and J by 7 bases, and 12 bases separated the two germline ends. The CDR3 loop is CATSRDYVPGGELFF. DNA of the CDR3: TGTGCCACCAGCAGAGATTACGTCCCGGGCGGGGAGCTGTTTTTT.